There are many counts of the clone carrying this T cell receptor (beta chain). The antigen remains undetermined. The record originates from a study of blood T cells in healthy people across ages. About the research overall: For every two T cells, template switching captured about one barcoded beta molecule.

Combining a sample-barcoded 5' primer with a J-beta primer mix, a second PCR ran for roughly 6 to 12 cycles. MiXCR, applied by TCRdb to the 5' RACE reads, yields one record per CDR3 protein. This sample has hundreds of thousands of distinct CDR3 sequences, with about 52% found just once. This CDR3 has 15 amino acids. The junction had 9 bases not matched to a gene; V was cut back by 4 bases and J by 9 bases. CDR1 MNHNS and CDR2 SASEGT come from the germline V gene. Study conclusions and caveats: Strongly correlated with naive T cell percentage was TCR beta diversity.

This receptor was taken from a man in his sixties in good health. The material sequenced was blood. V gene TRBV6-1 combines with J gene TRBJ2-1; 10 nucleotides agree with TRBD2. CDR3: CASSVTSGTTTEQFF. The CDR3 DNA sequence: TGTGCCAGCAGTGTAACTAGCGGGACTACAACTGAGCAGTTCTTC.